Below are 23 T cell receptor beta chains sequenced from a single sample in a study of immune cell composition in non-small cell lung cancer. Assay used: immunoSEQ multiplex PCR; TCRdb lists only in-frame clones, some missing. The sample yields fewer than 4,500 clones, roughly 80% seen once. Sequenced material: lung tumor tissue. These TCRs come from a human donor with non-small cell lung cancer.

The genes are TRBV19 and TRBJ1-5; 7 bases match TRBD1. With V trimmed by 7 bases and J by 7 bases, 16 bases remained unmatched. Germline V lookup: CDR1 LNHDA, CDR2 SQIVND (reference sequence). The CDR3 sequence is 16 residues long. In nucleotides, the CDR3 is TGTGCCAGTACCCCGAGTGAGGGGGCCCGACGACAGCCCCAGCATTTT. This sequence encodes CASTPSEGARRQPQHF.

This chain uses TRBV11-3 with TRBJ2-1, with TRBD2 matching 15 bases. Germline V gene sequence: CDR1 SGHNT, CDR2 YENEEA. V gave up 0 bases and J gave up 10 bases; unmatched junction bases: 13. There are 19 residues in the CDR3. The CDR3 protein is CASSLDPGTSGGPNTEQFF. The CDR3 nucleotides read TGTGCCAGCAGCTTAGATCCCGGGACTAGCGGGGGGCCTAACACCGAGCAGTTCTTC. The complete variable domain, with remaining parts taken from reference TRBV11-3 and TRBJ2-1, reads EAGVVQSPRYKIIEKKQPVAFWCNPISGHNTLYWYLQNLGQGPELLIRYENEEAVDDSQLPKDRFSAERLKGVDSTLKIQPAELGDSAVYLCASSLDPGTSGGPNTEQFFGPGTRLTVL.

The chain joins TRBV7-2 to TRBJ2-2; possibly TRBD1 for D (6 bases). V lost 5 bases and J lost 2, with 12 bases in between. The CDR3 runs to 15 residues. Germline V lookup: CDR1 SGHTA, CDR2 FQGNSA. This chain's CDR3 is CASSTPGHNTGELFF. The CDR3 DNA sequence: TGTGCCAGCAGCACTCCGGGACACAACACCGGGGAGCTGTTTTTT.

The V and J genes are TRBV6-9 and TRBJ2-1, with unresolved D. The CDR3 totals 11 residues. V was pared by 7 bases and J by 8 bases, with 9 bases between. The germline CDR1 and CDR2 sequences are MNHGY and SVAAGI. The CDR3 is CASTLPDEQFF. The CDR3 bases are TGTGCCAGCACTCTGCCAGATGAGCAGTTCTTC.

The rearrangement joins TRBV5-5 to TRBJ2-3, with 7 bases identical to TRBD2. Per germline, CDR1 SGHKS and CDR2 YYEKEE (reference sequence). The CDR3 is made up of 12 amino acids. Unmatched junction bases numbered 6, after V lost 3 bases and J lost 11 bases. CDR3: CASSSFPGGQYF. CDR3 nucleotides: TGTGCCAGCAGCTCTTTCCCGGGGGGGCAGTATTTT. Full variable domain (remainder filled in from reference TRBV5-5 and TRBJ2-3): DAGVTQSPTHLIKTRGQQVTLRCSPISGHKSVSWYQQVLGQGPQFIFQYYEKEERGRGNFPDRFSARQFPNYSSELNVNALLLGDSALYLCASSSFPGGQYFGPGTRLTVL.

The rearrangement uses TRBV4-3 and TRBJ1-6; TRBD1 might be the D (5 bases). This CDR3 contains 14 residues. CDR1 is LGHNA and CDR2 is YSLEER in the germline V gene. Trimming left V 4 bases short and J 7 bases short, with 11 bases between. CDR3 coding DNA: TGCGCCAGCAGCCTACAGGCGAGCAATTCACCCCTCCACTTT. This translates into CASSLQASNSPLHF.

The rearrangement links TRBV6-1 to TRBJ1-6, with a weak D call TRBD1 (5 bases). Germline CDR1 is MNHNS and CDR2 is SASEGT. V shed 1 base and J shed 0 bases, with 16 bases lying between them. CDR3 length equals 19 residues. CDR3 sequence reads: CASSEVSAGLSSYNSPLHF. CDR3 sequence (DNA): TGTGCCAGCAGTGAAGTTTCGGCAGGGCTGAGCTCCTATAATTCACCCCTCCACTTT.

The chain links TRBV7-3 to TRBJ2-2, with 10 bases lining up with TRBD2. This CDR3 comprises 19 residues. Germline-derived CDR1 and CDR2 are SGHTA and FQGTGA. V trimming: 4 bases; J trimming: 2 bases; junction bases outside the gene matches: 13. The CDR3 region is CASSSERGGSSTNTGELFF. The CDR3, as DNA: TGTGCCAGCAGCTCAGAGCGGGGGGGCTCTTCGACTAACACCGGGGAGCTGTTTTTT.

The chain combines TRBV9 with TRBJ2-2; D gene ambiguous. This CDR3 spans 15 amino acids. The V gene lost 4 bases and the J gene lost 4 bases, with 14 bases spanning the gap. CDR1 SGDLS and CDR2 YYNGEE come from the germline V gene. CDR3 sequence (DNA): TGTGCCAGCAGCACCAGCCAGGCCCCCACCGGGGAGCTGTTTTTT. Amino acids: CASSTSQAPTGELFF.

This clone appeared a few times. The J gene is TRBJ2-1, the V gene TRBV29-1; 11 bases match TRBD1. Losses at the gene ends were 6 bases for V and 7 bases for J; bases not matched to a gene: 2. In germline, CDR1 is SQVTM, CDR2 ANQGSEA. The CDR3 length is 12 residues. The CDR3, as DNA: TGCAGCGTGGACAGGGGGCGAAATGAGCAGTTCTTC. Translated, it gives CSVDRGRNEQFF.

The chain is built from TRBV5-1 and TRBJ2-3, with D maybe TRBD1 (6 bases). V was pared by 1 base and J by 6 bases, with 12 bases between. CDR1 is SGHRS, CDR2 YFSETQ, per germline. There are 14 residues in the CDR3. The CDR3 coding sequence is TGCGCCAGCAGCTTGACATCGCAGGGGGATACGCAGTATTTT. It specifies CASSLTSQGDTQYF.

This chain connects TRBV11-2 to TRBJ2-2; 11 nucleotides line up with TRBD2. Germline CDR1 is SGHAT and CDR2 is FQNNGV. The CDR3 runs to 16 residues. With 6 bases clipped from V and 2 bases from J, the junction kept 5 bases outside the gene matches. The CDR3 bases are TGTGCCAGCAGGATGGGGACTAGCGGAAACACCGGGGAGCTGTTTTTT. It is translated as CASRMGTSGNTGELFF.

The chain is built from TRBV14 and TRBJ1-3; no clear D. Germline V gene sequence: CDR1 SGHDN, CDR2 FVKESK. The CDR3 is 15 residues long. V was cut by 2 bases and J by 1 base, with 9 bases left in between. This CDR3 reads CASSQYSGSGNTIYF. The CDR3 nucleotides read TGTGCCAGCAGCCAATACTCCGGGTCTGGAAACACCATATATTTT.

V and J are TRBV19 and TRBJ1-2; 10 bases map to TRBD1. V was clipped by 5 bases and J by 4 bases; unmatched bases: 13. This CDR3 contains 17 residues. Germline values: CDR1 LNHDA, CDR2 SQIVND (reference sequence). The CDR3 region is CASSLTSGTGEFYGYTF. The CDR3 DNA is TGTGCCAGTAGTCTCACCTCCGGGACAGGGGAGTTCTATGGCTACACCTTC. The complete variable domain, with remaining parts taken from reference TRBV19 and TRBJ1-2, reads DGGITQSPKYLFRKEGQNVTLSCEQNLNHDAMYWYRQDPGQGLRLIYYSQIVNDFQKGDIAEGYSVSREKKESFPLTVTSAQKNPTAFYLCASSLTSGTGEFYGYTFGSGTRLTVV.

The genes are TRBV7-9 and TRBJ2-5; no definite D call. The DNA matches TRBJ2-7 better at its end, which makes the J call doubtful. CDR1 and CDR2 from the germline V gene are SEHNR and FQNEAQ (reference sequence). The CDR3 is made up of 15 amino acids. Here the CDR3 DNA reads TGTGCCAGCAGCTCGTATCTAGGCGGCGGATACGAGCAGTACTTC. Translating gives CASSSYLGGGYEQYF.

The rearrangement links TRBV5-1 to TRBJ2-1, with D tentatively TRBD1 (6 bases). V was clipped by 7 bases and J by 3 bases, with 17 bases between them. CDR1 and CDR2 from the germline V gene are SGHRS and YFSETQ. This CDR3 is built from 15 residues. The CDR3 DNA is TGCGCCAGCGCTCAGGATGGGGGCCACTACAATGAGCAGTTCTTC. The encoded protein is CASAQDGGHYNEQFF.

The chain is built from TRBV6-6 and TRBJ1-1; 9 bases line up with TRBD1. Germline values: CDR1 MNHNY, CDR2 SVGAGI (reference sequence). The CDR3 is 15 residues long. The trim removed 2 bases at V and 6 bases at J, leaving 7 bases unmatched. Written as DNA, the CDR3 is TGTGCCAGCAGTTACCCCGGGACAGGGCAACCTGAAGCTTTCTTT. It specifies CASSYPGTGQPEAFF.

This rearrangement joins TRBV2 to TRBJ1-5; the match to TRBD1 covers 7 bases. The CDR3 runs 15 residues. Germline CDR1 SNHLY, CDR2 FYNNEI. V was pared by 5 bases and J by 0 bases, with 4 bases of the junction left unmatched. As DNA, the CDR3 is TGTGCCAGCAGTAGACAGGGTGGTAGCAATCAGCCCCAGCATTTT. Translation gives CASSRQGGSNQPQHF.

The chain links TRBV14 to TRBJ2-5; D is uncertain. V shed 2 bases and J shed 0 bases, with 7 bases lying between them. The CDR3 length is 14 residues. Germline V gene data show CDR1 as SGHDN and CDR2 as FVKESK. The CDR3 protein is CASSQNRNQETQYF. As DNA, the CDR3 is TGTGCCAGCAGCCAAAATAGAAACCAAGAGACCCAGTACTTC.

The CDR3 loop is CASSSDRWEAFF. In DNA form, the CDR3 reads TGTGCCAGCAGCTCCGACAGGTGGGAAGCTTTCTTT. The V gene is TRBV11-2, the J gene TRBJ1-1; the D gene is possibly TRBD1 (6 bases). V was pared by 4 bases and J by 8 bases, with 11 bases between. CDR1 and CDR2 from the germline V gene are SGHAT and FQNNGV. This CDR3 region has 12 residues.

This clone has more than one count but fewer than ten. The CDR3 loop is CAIGGGRNTEAFF. CDR3 bases: TGTGCCATCGGAGGGGGCCGGAACACTGAAGCTTTCTTT. The V gene is TRBV10-3, the J gene TRBJ1-1; 7 positions agree with TRBD1. The junction had 4 bases not matched to a gene; V was cut back by 8 bases and J by 1 base. Germline V gene lookup returns CDR1 ENHRY and CDR2 SYGVKD. This CDR3 is 13 amino acids long.

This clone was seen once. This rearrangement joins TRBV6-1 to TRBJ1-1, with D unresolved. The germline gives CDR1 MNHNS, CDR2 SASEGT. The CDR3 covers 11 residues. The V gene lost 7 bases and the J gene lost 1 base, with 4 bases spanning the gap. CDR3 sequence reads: CASTKNTEAFF. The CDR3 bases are TGTGCCAGCACCAAGAACACTGAAGCTTTCTTT.

Here the CDR3 reads CASSLRQNYGYTF. Written as DNA, the CDR3 is TGTGCCAGTAGTCTCCGACAGAACTATGGCTACACCTTC. This chain connects TRBV19 to TRBJ1-2; D possibly corresponds to TRBD1 (5 bases). CDR3 size: 13 residues. Trimming shortened V by 5 bases and J by 2 bases, and 9 bases separated the two germline ends. The germline V gene has CDR1 LNHDA and CDR2 SQIVND (reference sequence).